The 11 T cell receptor beta chains below were found in one sample sequenced in a study of T cells after yellow fever vaccination. TCRdb independently ran MiXCR on the 5' RACE reads; one entry per CDR3 protein. This repertoire shows over 300,000 distinct CDR3 sequences, around 3.9% found once; its top ten account for roughly a quarter. The starting material was PBMCs, obtained on the day of the yellow fever booster vaccination. The source is a young man who received the YFV17D yellow fever vaccine.

This clonotype has a count of ten or more. V usage is TRBV20-1 and J usage is TRBJ2-4; D unresolved. The V gene lost 0 bases and the J gene lost 0 bases, with 3 bases spanning the gap. CDR3 size: 13 residues. The germline CDR1 and CDR2 sequences are DFQATT and SNEGSKA (reference sequence). In DNA form, the CDR3 reads TGCAGTGCTAGAGAGGCAGCCAAAAACATTCAGTACTTC. Encoded protein: CSAREAAKNIQYF.

The table lists this clonotype with a few counts. This chain connects TRBV5-6 to TRBJ2-3; D unclear. V lost 0 bases and J lost 6, with 17 bases in between. The CDR3 is 16 amino acids. CDR1 and CDR2 from the germline V gene are SGHDT and YYEEEE. The CDR3 loop is CASSLGRRTPGDTQYF. CDR3 sequence (DNA): TGTGCCAGCAGCTTGGGGCGGCGAACCCCCGGGGATACGCAGTATTTT.

The chain couples TRBV6-2 or TRBV6-3 to TRBJ2-7; 9 bases are a match to TRBD2. The V gene's germline CDR1 is MNHEY and CDR2 SVGEGT. The CDR3 has 16 residues. J was trimmed by 6 bases and V by 2 bases; bases with no gene match: 11. CDR3 region: CASSYAEAGGLFEQYF. The CDR3, as DNA: TGTGCCAGCAGTTACGCCGAAGCGGGGGGCCTCTTCGAGCAGTACTTC.

This clonotype has just a few counts. The V call is TRBV29-1, the J call TRBJ1-1; maybe TRBD1 (6 bases). The CDR3 is 11 residues long. The germline gives CDR1 SQVTM, CDR2 ANQGSEA. Trimming stripped 6 bases from V and 11 bases from J, with 16 bases between. The CDR3 nucleotides read TGCAGCGTGGCCCAAGGGGGTAGGGCTTTCTTT. This translates into CSVAQGGRAFF. Full variable domain (missing parts from reference TRBV29-1 and TRBJ1-1): SAVISQKPSRDICQRGTSLTIQCQVDSQVTMMFWYRQQPGQSLTLIATANQGSEATYESGFVIDKFPISRPNLTFSTLTVSNMSPEDSSIYLCSVAQGGRAFFGQGTRLTVV.

This clonotype was observed many times. The rearrangement uses TRBV12-3 or TRBV12-4 and TRBJ2-3; 8 positions agree with TRBD2. CDR3 length: 13 amino acids. Trimming took 4 bases from V and 9 from J; bases not matched to a gene: 6. The CDR3 bases are TGTGCCAGCAGTTCACCTATAGCGGGGACGCAGTATTTT. As protein: CASSSPIAGTQYF.

V usage is TRBV4-1 and J usage is TRBJ2-6, with a tentative D call TRBD1 (6 bases). V lost 4 bases and J lost 0, with 16 bases in between. CDR1 and CDR2 (germline): MGHRA, YSYEKL. The CDR3 is made up of 18 amino acids. The CDR3 DNA is TGCGCCAGCAGCCCAGCCCACAGGGAGAGCTCTGGGGCCAACGTCCTGACTTTC. Translated, it gives CASSPAHRESSGANVLTF.

This clonotype was seen ten or more times. The CDR3 sequence: CASRGAGMEPTDTQYF. The DNA for the CDR3 is TGTGCCAGCAGGGGCGCGGGTATGGAACCCACAGATACGCAGTATTTT. The rearrangement joins TRBV11-2 to TRBJ2-3; D is possibly TRBD2 (5 bases). V was shortened by 6 bases and J by 2 bases, with 18 bases between the two germline ends. The length of the CDR3 is 16 residues. CDR1 and CDR2 (germline): SGHAT, FQNNGV.

This clonotype was counted at least ten times. The chain employs TRBV14 and TRBJ2-3, with 7 bases identical to TRBD1. The CDR3 sequence is 15 residues long. Germline values: CDR1 SGHDN, CDR2 FVKESK. The V and J ends lost 4 bases and 1 base, in that order; junction bases with no gene match: 5. CDR3 loop: CASSPAGTGTDTQYF. Written as DNA, the CDR3 is TGTGCCAGCAGCCCAGCCGGGACAGGCACAGATACGCAGTATTTT.

In its sample, this clonotype was seen many times. J is TRBJ2-1 and V is TRBV20-1; a weak D match, TRBD2 (5 bases). The V and J ends lost 0 bases and 8 bases respectively, with 14 bases between them. Germline CDR1 reads DFQATT; CDR2 reads SNEGSKA (reference sequence). The CDR3 is made up of 14 amino acids. CDR3 sequence reads: CSARDGWAGDEQFF. The CDR3 region has the DNA TGCAGTGCTAGAGATGGGTGGGCCGGGGATGAGCAGTTCTTC.

The chain recombines TRBV12-3 or TRBV12-4 with TRBJ2-1; TRBD2 matches at 13 bases. Germline trimming cut 4 bases from V and 9 bases from J; bases unmatched to any gene: 3. CDR3 length equals 14 residues. The CDR3 reads CASSSGLAGAEQFF. In DNA, the CDR3 is TGTGCCAGCAGTTCCGGACTAGCGGGGGCTGAGCAGTTCTTC.

There are a few counts of this clonotype. The rearrangement uses TRBV12-3 or TRBV12-4 and TRBJ2-3; a possible D gene is TRBD1 (5 bases). The CDR3 extends over 16 amino acids. The V gene lost 8 bases and the J gene lost 5 bases, with 23 bases spanning the gap. The CDR3 here is CASERGRAALEDTQYF. The CDR3 DNA is TGTGCCAGCGAAAGAGGCAGGGCTGCGTTGGAAGATACGCAGTATTTT.